These 10 T cell receptor beta chains originate from one sample sequenced in a study of control samples from healthy donors and cancer patients. The table came from immunoSEQ multiplex PCR; TCRdb's copy has only in-frame clones and leaves some out. The sample includes tens of thousands of clones, 85% to 90% of them seen just once. Source material: PBMCs. The receptors shown here come from a man aged 50-59 years with head and neck cancer.

This chain links TRBV6-1 with TRBJ1-6; TRBD1 aligns across 7 bases. Germline V gene data show CDR1 as MNHNS and CDR2 as SASEGT. This CDR3 contains 15 residues. V lost 3 bases and J lost 9; bases outside the gene matches: 8. CDR3 residues: CASSDPFYRGSPLHF. CDR3 bases: TGTGCCAGCAGTGACCCCTTCTACAGGGGTTCACCCCTCCACTTT.

This clone appeared a few times. The CDR3: CASSFRGQINYGYTF. CDR3 DNA sequence: TGTGCCAGCAGTTTCCGGGGACAGATCAACTATGGCTACACCTTC. The gene calls are TRBV27 and TRBJ1-2; 7 bases are a match to TRBD1. Germline V CDR1 and CDR2: MNHEY, SMNVEV (reference sequence). There are 15 residues in the CDR3. V shed 3 bases and J 2 bases; nucleotides not matched to a gene: 6.

The rearrangement uses TRBV6-5 and TRBJ1-1; 7 bases fit TRBD1. This CDR3 is 14 amino acids long. The ends lost 7 bases at V and 3 bases at J; junction bases unmatched: 8. CDR1 is MNHEY and CDR2 is SVGAGI in the germline V gene. The DNA of the CDR3 is TGTGCCAGCATCCTTTACAGGGGCGACACTGAAGCTTTCTTT. This encodes CASILYRGDTEAFF.

J is TRBJ2-3 and V is TRBV7-2; TRBD2 might be the D (6 bases). CDR1 and CDR2 from the germline V gene are SGHTA and FQGNSA. This CDR3 spans 15 amino acids. V lost 0 bases to trimming and J lost 0 bases, with 7 bases between them. The CDR3 nucleotides read TGTGCCAGCAGCTTAGCAAGCGGGAGCACAGATACGCAGTATTTT. It yields the protein CASSLASGSTDTQYF.

The chain combines TRBV28 with TRBJ2-4; TRBD2 might be the D (5 bases). V was trimmed by 7 bases and J by 1 base, leaving 14 bases between them. CDR1 is MDHEN and CDR2 is SYDVKM in the germline V gene. This CDR3 region has 15 residues. The CDR3 sequence is CASKGQSGAKNIQYF. The CDR3 coding sequence is TGTGCCAGCAAAGGTCAATCGGGGGCCAAAAACATTCAGTACTTC.

This clone was counted between two and nine times. Here the CDR3 DNA reads TGTGCCAGCAGCCGCCTTGTGGGGGCAAAGGGGGAAACTGAAGCTTTCTTT. This translates into CASSRLVGAKGETEAFF. The J gene is TRBJ1-1, the V gene TRBV28, with D tentatively TRBD1 (6 bases). The germline V and J ends were trimmed by 6 bases and 5 bases, with 25 bases remaining between them. Per the germline V gene, CDR1 is MDHEN and CDR2 is SYDVKM. The CDR3 is 17 amino acids.

This chain joins TRBV3-1 (or the pseudogene TRBV3-2) and TRBJ1-6; D may be TRBD1 (6 bases). V lost 4 bases, J lost 1 base, and 11 bases lay in between. CDR3 size: 16 residues. The germline gives CDR1 LGHDT, CDR2 YNNKEL (reference sequence). The DNA for the CDR3 is TGTGCCAGCAGCCTCGCAGGGGATTCCTATAATTCACCCCTCCACTTT. Translation: CASSLAGDSYNSPLHF.

The gene calls are TRBV28 and TRBJ2-7; TRBD1 is a possible D gene (6 bases). This CDR3 region has 14 residues. Germline-derived CDR1 and CDR2 are MDHEN and SYDVKM. Trimming left V 5 bases short and J 1 base short, with 12 bases between. CDR3 amino acids: CASSHGQQSYEQYF. CDR3 nucleotide sequence: TGTGCCAGCAGTCATGGACAGCAATCCTACGAGCAGTACTTC.

V gene TRBV27 combines with J gene TRBJ2-1, with TRBD1 matching 8 bases. The V and J ends lost 7 bases and 5 bases, in that order; junction bases with no gene match: 10. CDR3 length: 15 amino acids. The germline V gene has CDR1 MNHEY and CDR2 SMNVEV (reference sequence). DNA for the CDR3: TGTGCCAGCAAGCTCGGACAGGGTCTAGACAATGAGCAGTTCTTC. Protein: CASKLGQGLDNEQFF.

The chain carries TRBV27 and TRBJ1-2; D is unclear. Trimming removed 0 bases at V and 2 bases at J, with 7 bases between. Germline V gene lookup returns CDR1 MNHEY and CDR2 SMNVEV (reference sequence). CDR3 length: 14 residues. DNA of the CDR3: TGTGCCAGCAGTTTATCACCGGGGAACTATGGCTACACCTTC. It is translated as CASSLSPGNYGYTF.